This T cell receptor beta chain was captured in a study of graft-versus-host responses after intestinal transplantation (dated by TCRdb to the early 2020s). Background for the entire study: The transplants that recipients got were multivisceral, liver-intestinal, or isolated intestinal. All recipients received anti-thymocyte globulin induction followed by maintenance tacrolimus and steroids for approximately 3 years. Donor T cell macrochimerism was defined as a peak of at least 4% donor T cells among recipient peripheral blood mononuclear cells. Of the roughly 23 intestinal transplant recipients enrolled in the cohort, one of whom was a retransplant, a few patients without pretransplant specimens were excluded. To identify alloreactive clones, pre-transplant mixed lymphocyte reaction products were sequenced and then compared with unstimulated pre-transplant donor and recipient T cells. After intestinal transplantation, graft-versus-host and host-versus-graft alloreactive T cell clones in the graft, circulation and bone marrow were tracked using bulk TCR-beta CDR3 sequencing. Instead of going to the commercial service, samples from a few later patients were sequenced in-house on an Illumina MiSeq and processed with MiXCR.

The CDR1 and CDR2 encoded by the germline V gene are SGDLS and YYNGEE. V is pared back by 9 bases and J by 0 bases, with 22 bases lying between the germline termini. Measured from the cysteine to the phenylalanine, the CDR3 is 17 residues long. Just CDR3 DNA is preserved here, 51 bases in frame from base 1. The method was the immunoSEQ multiplex PCR assay. For most patients, genomic DNA was isolated using the Qiagen DNeasy Blood and Tissue Kit and was shipped frozen to Adaptive Biotechnologies for TCR sequencing. High-throughput TCR-beta CDR3 sequencing of genomic DNA from most patients was performed by Adaptive Biotechnologies. Turning to the authors' computational methods: TCR sequencing data for over 15 patients were retrieved from Adaptive's ImmunoSEQ software; three other patients were processed with MiXCR and VDJtools. To correct CD4 versus CD8 sorting errors, any sequence found in both subsets at a frequency ratio below 5:1 was removed. Because the origin of CDR3 nucleotide sequences shared between donor and recipient could not be assigned, those sequences were removed. To be classed as alloreactive, a clone needed at least 2-fold expansion over unstimulated cells and a minimum CFSE-low frequency of 0.002% (template counts) or 0.001% (read counts). Mappable clones were those detected in sequenced pre-transplant spleen, lymph node, or MLR CFSE-low populations of the donor or recipient. Cumulative frequency of alloreactive clones was calculated as a percentage of all sequences weighted by copy number. As stored in TCRdb, this immuneACCESS dataset retains in-frame rearrangements with V and J assigned. A fraction of the clones does not appear; measured against another copy, unresolved V genes explain less than half of the discrepancy, and the remainder lacks a known reason. D and trimming come from the DNA, and the V and J calls and clone size come from that table. The sample table shows some 85,000 clones, and around 93% are seen once. Around 0.38% of the sample comes from the top ten.

In the case of this clone: Its antigen is unknown. Base-call qualities are not available, and no considerably larger clone is one nucleotide away.

Read against the paper, the sample's time point label means: cells obtained before transplantation from donor or recipient. CD3+CD4+ and CD3+CD8+ populations were FACS-sorted from unstimulated pre-transplant donor and recipient cells taken from spleen or lymph nodes. Points the paper makes about the study in general: GvH clones were detected in recipient bone marrow, and some appeared earlier in ileal mucosa or blood, consistent with an intestinal mucosal origin. Early after transplant, peak levels of circulating GvH clones were found to be associated with declines in HvG clones. Conclusions were limited by the relatively low number and heterogeneity of intestinal transplant patients. In patients with donor T cell macrochimerism, the allografts had high GvH to HvG T cell clonal ratios.

Here the chain combines TRBV9 and TRBJ1-5, with the D gene not clear enough to name. The source material was unstimulated CD8+ T cells sorted from spleen or lymph node cells, sampled before transplant. The sequence came from a human donor who was the organ donor for an intestinal transplant. CDR3 loop: CATMKKTETYSNQPQHF. The DNA is as follows: TGTGCCACCATGAAAAAAACAGAGACATATAGCAATCAGCCCCAGCATTTT.